The 6 T cell receptor beta chains presented below share a single source sample, sequenced in a study of early T cells in non-severe SARS-CoV-2 infection. TCRdb passed the 5' RACE reads through MiXCR, listing each CDR3 protein once. The table shows tens of thousands of distinct CDR3 sequences, with about 6% occurring only once. The source material was whole blood. These receptors came from an adult who was a healthcare worker with PCR-confirmed SARS-CoV-2 infection or an uninfected control (not recorded which).

This clonotype has a count of ten or more. J is TRBJ1-1 and V is TRBV5-1, with TRBD1 matching over 9 bases. The CDR3 length is 14 residues. Unmatched junction bases numbered 4, after V lost 4 bases and J lost 3 bases. Germline assignment: CDR1 SGHRS and CDR2 YFSETQ. The CDR3 here is CASSLQGADTEAFF. CDR3 nucleotide sequence: TGCGCCAGCAGCCTACAGGGGGCTGACACTGAAGCTTTCTTT. Filled out from reference TRBV5-1 and TRBJ1-1, the complete variable domain reads KAGVTQTPRYLIKTRGQQVTLSCSPISGHRSVSWYQQTPGQGLQFLFEYFSETQRNKGNFPGRFSGRQFSNSRSEMNVSTLELGDSALYLCASSLQGADTEAFFGQGTRLTVV.

This clonotype was observed many times. The chain joins TRBV7-9 to TRBJ1-4; TRBD1 aligns across 7 bases. The J segment lost 4 bases and the V segment lost 2 bases, leaving 13 bases of the junction unmatched. CDR3 length equals 18 residues. Germline loops: CDR1 SEHNR, CDR2 FQNEAQ (reference sequence). The CDR3 DNA follows: TGTGCCAGCAGCTTATTCCCCCGGGAGGCAGGGGGTAATGAAAAACTGTTTTTT. Residues: CASSLFPREAGGNEKLFF.

This clonotype was picked up a small number of times. The rearrangement links TRBV7-7 to TRBJ2-2; D not certain. With 8 bases removed from V and 2 bases from J, the gap between germline ends came to 6 bases. Germline V gene data show CDR1 as SSHAT and CDR2 as FNYEAQ (reference sequence). This CDR3 spans 12 amino acids. CDR3 coding DNA: TGTGCCAGCGGGCGTAACACCGGGGAGCTGTTTTTT. Its protein is CASGRNTGELFF.

This clonotype was detected many times. This chain uses TRBV20-1 with TRBJ1-6; D not resolved. The germline CDR1 and CDR2 sequences are DFQATT and SNEGSKA (reference sequence). V shed 2 bases and J shed 9 bases, with 14 bases lying between them. The CDR3 is 14 residues long. CDR3 region: CSARQAGPGSPLHF. The CDR3 DNA reads TGCAGTGCTAGACAGGCCGGCCCGGGTTCACCCCTCCACTTT.

This clonotype has a count of ten or more. Written as DNA, the CDR3 is TGTGCCAGCAGCTTATCAGGGACCGAAGAGACCCAGTACTTC. Its protein product is CASSLSGTEETQYF. This chain connects TRBV7-3 to TRBJ2-5; perhaps D is TRBD1 or TRBD2 (5 bases each). The CDR3 consists of 14 residues. Germline V gene sequence: CDR1 SGHTA, CDR2 FQGTGA. V lost 2 bases and J lost 3, with 10 bases in between.

In this sample, this clonotype turned up a few times. The chain combines TRBV6-4 with TRBJ2-1; D is uncertain. Per germline, CDR1 MRHNA and CDR2 SNTAGT. The length of the CDR3 is 13 residues. The V end lost 3 bases, the J end lost 2 bases, and 5 bases lay between the germline ends. The CDR3 region has the DNA TGTGCCAGCAGTGAGGGAACCTACAATGAGCAGTTCTTC. This encodes CASSEGTYNEQFF.